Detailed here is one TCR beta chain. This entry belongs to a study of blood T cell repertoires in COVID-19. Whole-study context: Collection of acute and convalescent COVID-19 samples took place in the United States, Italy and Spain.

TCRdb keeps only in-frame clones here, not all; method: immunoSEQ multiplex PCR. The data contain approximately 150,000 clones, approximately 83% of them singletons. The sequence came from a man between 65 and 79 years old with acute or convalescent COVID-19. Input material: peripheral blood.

CDR3 in DNA: TGCGCCAGCAGCTTGGAGGCGGTGAACACTGAAGCTTTCTTT. Its protein product is CASSLEAVNTEAFF. V is TRBV5-1 and J is TRBJ1-1; D not resolved. Between the trimmed V and J ends, which lost 0 bases and 0 bases, there was a span of 6 bases. CDR3 length: 14 residues. CDR1 is SGHRS and CDR2 is YFSETQ in the germline V gene. Using reference TRBV5-1 and TRBJ1-1 for the parts outside the CDR3, the full variable domain is KAGVTQTPRYLIKTRGQQVTLSCSPISGHRSVSWYQQTPGQGLQFLFEYFSETQRNKGNFPGRFSGRQFSNSRSEMNVSTLELGDSALYLCASSLEAVNTEAFFGQGTRLTVV.